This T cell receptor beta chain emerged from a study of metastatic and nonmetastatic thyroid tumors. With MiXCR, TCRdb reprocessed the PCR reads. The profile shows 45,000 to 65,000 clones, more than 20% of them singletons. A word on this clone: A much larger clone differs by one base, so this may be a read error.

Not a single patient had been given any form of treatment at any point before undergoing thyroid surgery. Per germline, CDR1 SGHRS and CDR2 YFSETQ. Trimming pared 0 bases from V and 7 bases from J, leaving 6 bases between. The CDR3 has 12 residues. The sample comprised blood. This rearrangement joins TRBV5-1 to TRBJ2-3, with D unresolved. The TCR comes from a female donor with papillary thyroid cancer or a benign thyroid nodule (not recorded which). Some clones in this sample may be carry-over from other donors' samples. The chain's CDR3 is CASSLEAYTQYF. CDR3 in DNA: TGCGCCAGCAGCTTGGAGGCATATACGCAGTATTTT.